This TCR beta chain was sequenced for a study of blood T cell repertoires in COVID-19. Looking at the study overall: Whether acute or convalescent, the COVID-19 samples came from the United States, Italy and Spain. T cells, B-cell-depleted T cells, or PBMCs provided the cDNA or gDNA that served as material.

The CDR3 has 16 amino acids. Trimming cost V 6 bases and J 4 bases; bases outside gene matches: 10. The germline gives CDR1 LNHDA, CDR2 SQIVND (reference sequence). As processed by the authors: Estimates of nucleated cell counts were drawn from the amplification of reference gene primers. Assay used: immunoSEQ multiplex PCR; TCRdb lists only in-frame clones, some missing. V and J calls and clone size are given by that table; D and trimming were obtained from the DNA. The data hold tens of thousands of clones, with over 75% observed a single time. Material: peripheral blood. The rearrangement joins TRBV19 to TRBJ2-3; 10 bases align to TRBD2. This clonotype was sampled from a human donor in a cohort sampled during active COVID-19. The CDR3 nucleotides read TGTGCCAGTAGATATTCTAGCGGGAGTTTCCCAGATACGCAGTATTTT. Encoded protein: CASRYSSGSFPDTQYF.